This T cell receptor (beta chain) was recovered during a study of long-term antiretroviral therapy in people with HIV. This CDR3 is 14 amino acids long. Trimming removed 2 bases at V and 1 base at J, with 9 bases between. Per the germline V gene, CDR1 is SGHRS and CDR2 is YFSETQ. Whole-study results and caveats: Before ART, certain clones expanded, and these dominated the repertoire at all time points. Gathering of blood took place between about 2004 and 2018, possibly under older ART regimens.

In regard to this clone: Antigen specificity is unknown.

The assay, immunoSEQ v3.0, was run at survey level. TCRdb's copy holds only in-frame clones and misses some; the assay was immunoSEQ multiplex PCR. This sample has over 15,000 clones, with more than 85% found just once. The starting material was unsorted PBMCs, obtained 0.3 years after starting antiretroviral therapy. The rearrangement uses TRBV5-1 and TRBJ1-1; D is uncertain. The sequence came from a man in his sixties with HIV. CDR3 residues: CASSFSPPNTEAFF. CDR3 DNA sequence: TGCGCCAGCAGCTTCAGTCCCCCGAACACTGAAGCTTTCTTT.